A selection of T cell receptor beta chains follows, all from one sample in a study of blood T cells in healthy people across ages. TCRdb processed the 5' RACE reads anew with MiXCR; each CDR3 protein has one entry. Here the sample spans fewer than 2,000,000 distinct CDR3 sequences, roughly two fifths being singletons. The sequenced sample was blood. These receptors were taken from a human donor in good health. Each CDR3 is given with its conserved first and last residue. The D gene is left open where the match is weak. Not every row has a clone size; where given, it reads once, few, many or a size class.

V gene	J gene	clone size	D gene	CDR3 protein	CDR3 DNA
TRBV6-1	TRBJ1-6	NA	NA	CASSEGRALRSPLHF	TGTGCCAGCAGTGAAGGGCGGGCGCTTCGGTCACCCCTCCACTTT
TRBV7-9	TRBJ1-4	NA	TRBD1	CASCGDRGCEKLFF	TGTGCCAGCTGTGGGGACAGGGGGTGTGAAAAACTGTTTTTT
TRBV7-2	TRBJ1-2	NA	NA	CASSLDVSVGYTF	TGTGCCAGCAGCTTAGATGTCTCGGTTGGCTACACCTTC
TRBV11-1	TRBJ2-1	NA	NA	CASSLLRGPGEQFF	TGTGCCAGCAGCTTACTGCGGGGGCCGGGTGAGCAGTTCTTC
TRBV7-9	TRBJ2-3	few	NA	CASSALGTDTQYF	TGTGCCAGCAGCGCCCTTGGGACAGATACGCAGTATTTT
TRBV9	TRBJ2-4	NA	NA	CASSVGTTVARNIQYF	TGTGCCAGCAGCGTGGGTACGACGGTAGCCAGAAACATTCAGTACTTC
TRBV5-1	TRBJ2-1	NA	NA	CASSLGIFNEQFF	TGCGCCAGCAGCTTGGGGATATTCAATGAGCAGTTCTTC
TRBV20-1	TRBJ1-1	NA	NA	CSARPGATRVEAFF	TGCAGTGCTAGACCGGGGGCCACCCGAGTTGAAGCTTTCTTT
TRBV20-1	TRBJ1-2	NA	NA	CSARGTADIQEAYGYTF	TGCAGTGCTAGAGGGACAGCGGATATACAAGAAGCCTATGGCTACACCTTC
TRBV11-2	TRBJ1-2	few	NA	CASSPETYGYTF	TGTGCCAGCAGCCCTGAAACCTATGGCTACACCTTC
TRBV20-1	TRBJ2-3	NA	TRBD1	CSASSGTGADTQYF	TGCAGTGCTAGTTCCGGGACAGGGGCAGATACGCAGTATTTT